This T cell receptor beta chain was observed in a study of T cell changes during pregnancy in multiple sclerosis. The ends were cut back, 5 bases at V and 0 bases at J, with 10 bases in the middle. CDR3 length equals 14 residues. Germline V lookup: CDR1 KGHSY, CDR2 FQNENV. The table came from immunoSEQ multiplex PCR; TCRdb's copy has only in-frame clones and leaves some out. The sample includes 71,000 or so clones, around nine tenths seen only once; the top ten take over 1%. This chain connects TRBV16 to TRBJ2-5; a weak D match, TRBD1 (5 bases). The receptor was derived from a female donor with multiple sclerosis, enrolled in a pregnancy study. The material was peripheral blood, obtained in the third trimester of pregnancy. The CDR3 nucleotides read TGTGCCAGCAGCACTTCAGGGTACCAAGAGACCCAGTACTTC. It yields the protein CASSTSGYQETQYF.